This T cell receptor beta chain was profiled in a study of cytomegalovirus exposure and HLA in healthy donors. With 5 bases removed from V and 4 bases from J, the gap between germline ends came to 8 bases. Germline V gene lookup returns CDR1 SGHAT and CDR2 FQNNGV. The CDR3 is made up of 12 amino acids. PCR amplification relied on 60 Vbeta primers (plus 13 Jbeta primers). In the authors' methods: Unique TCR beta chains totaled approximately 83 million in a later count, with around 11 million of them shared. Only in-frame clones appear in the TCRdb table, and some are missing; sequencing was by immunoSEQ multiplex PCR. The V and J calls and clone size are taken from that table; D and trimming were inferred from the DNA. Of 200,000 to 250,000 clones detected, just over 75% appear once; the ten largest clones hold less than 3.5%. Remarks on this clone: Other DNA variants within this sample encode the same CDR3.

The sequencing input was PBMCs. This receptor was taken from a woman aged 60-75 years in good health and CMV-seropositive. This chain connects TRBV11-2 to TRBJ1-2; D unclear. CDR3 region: CASSVGSYGYTF. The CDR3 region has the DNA TGTGCCAGCAGCGTGGGCAGCTATGGCTACACCTTC.